The source of this TCR beta chain is a study of blood T cell repertoires in COVID-19 (dated by TCRdb to the early 2020s). Study-wide context: Samples from collaborators originated in the United States, Italy and Spain and spanned both the acute and convalescent phases of COVID-19. The material from the prospective study consisted of cDNA or gDNA derived from T cells, B-cell-depleted T cells, or PBMCs. The dataset comprised deeply sampled blood TCRbeta repertoires from subjects exposed to, actively infected with, or recovered from COVID-19. The repertoires were released in a freely available public database intended as a resource for research on the immune response to SARS-CoV-2. The samples were drawn from two sources: the first 160 participants of the ongoing ImmuneRACE study, and fewer than 1,500 subjects contributed by 6 global collaborators. A de-identified subject ID, COVID-19 status, age in years and sex were almost always included in the sample metadata. Where HLA class I and class II types were available, the types were taken from metadata supplied by the sample provider, not from assay-based typing. Overall study results and their limits: The quantity of clinical and demographic metadata differed by source and by participant and was supplied without curation.

There are 15 amino acids in the CDR3, from cysteine to phenylalanine inclusive. The sequence is cut down to CDR3 DNA, 45 bases in frame from base 1. From the germline V gene, CDR1 is SQVTM and CDR2 is ANQGSEA. V loses 7 bases at its end and J loses 0 bases; junction bases beyond the gene matches: 10. TCRbeta CDR3 regions were amplified from genomic DNA by means of the immunoSEQ Assay, a bias-controlled multiplex PCR. The original methods were these. Nucleated cell counts per sample were estimated from amplification of reference gene primers within the assay. Sequence reads were collapsed and filtered to measure the absolute abundance of every unique TCRbeta CDR3 rearrangement. For each sample, productive Simpson clonality was calculated by taking the square root of Simpson's diversity index across productive rearrangements. The immuneACCESS repertoire file appears here via TCRdb, limited to in-frame rearrangements. These files lack a portion of the clones; in checked studies, under half of the deficit traces to unresolved V genes, and the cause of the others is not known. V and J calls and clone size follow that table, whereas D and trimming were derived from the DNA. The sample table records 150,000 or so clones; approximately 90% of these occur just once. The ten most abundant clones make up roughly 2% of the sample.

Collaborating institutions collected whole blood in K2EDTA tubes following their own protocols. Collaborator samples were shipped for TCRbeta analysis as frozen whole blood, isolated PBMCs, or DNA extracted from either sample type. With regard to this clone: Its antigen is still unknown. No base-level quality is on record; no much larger clone is a single base apart.

This TCR derives from a man aged 18-30 years with acute or convalescent COVID-19. The V and J segments used are TRBV29-1 and TRBJ2-3; 7 junctional bases match TRBD2. Sample: peripheral blood. The CDR3: CSGREGRESTDTQYF. DNA sequence: TGCAGCGGTCGTGAGGGGAGGGAGAGCACAGATACGCAGTATTTT.